These T cell receptor beta chains were read from a single sample in a study of graft-versus-host responses after intestinal transplantation. Repertoires were generated with immunoSEQ multiplex PCR, while TCRdb's copy carries only in-frame clones and drops some. The sample holds under 95,000 clones, more than 80% seen once. The antigens of these receptors remain unknown. The source material was unstimulated CD8+ T cells sorted from spleen or lymph node cells, sampled before intestinal transplant. Receptors were obtained from a human donor who received an intestinal transplant. Both conserved end residues are part of each CDR3. The D gene is left open where the match is weak. Rows give clone size only sometimes, using once, few, many, or a class for an expanded clone.

TRBJ1-6,-,TRBV7-9,-,TGTGCCAGCAGCTTAGCAGGGGATAATTCACCCCTCCACTTT,CASSLAGDNSPLHF
TRBJ1-6,-,TRBV4-1,-,TGCGCCAGTTCAGCGGTAGGAACAATTCTTAATTCACCCCTCCACTTT,CASSAVGTILNSPLHF
TRBJ2-7,TRBD2,TRBV28,-,TGTGCCAGCAGTTTACACCCTCAGCTAGCGGGGAAGTACGAGCAGTACTTC,CASSLHPQLAGKYEQYF
TRBJ1-2,-,TRBV13,-,TGTGCCAGCAGCTTAGGACAGGGAGGGGGAAAAAACTATGGCTACACCTTC,CASSLGQGGGKNYGYTF
TRBJ2-1,TRBD1,TRBV4-1,-,TGCGCCAGCAGCCCGGGACAGTACAATGAGCAGTTCTTC,CASSPGQYNEQFF
TRBJ1-1,-,TRBV11-2,-,TGTGCCAGCAGCTTAGATCGGGGGGGCACTGAAGCTTTCTTT,CASSLDRGGTEAFF
TRBJ2-7,-,TRBV15,-,TGTGCCACCAGCAGAGACGGGGGGCCCTACGAGCAGTACTTC,CATSRDGGPYEQYF
TRBJ1-2,-,TRBV6-5,-,TGTGCCAGCAGCCCAACAGGAAACTATGGCTACACCTTC,CASSPTGNYGYTF
TRBJ2-1,-,TRBV19,-,TGTGCCAGTAGTCCTTACTTGAGCGGGCTCTCCTACAATGAGCAGTTCTTC,CASSPYLSGLSYNEQFF
TRBJ1-2,-,TRBV18,-,TGTGCCAGCTCATTACTCAGGACAGTCGGACCCTATGGCTACACCTTC,CASSLLRTVGPYGYTF
TRBJ1-1,-,TRBV15,-,TGTGCCACCAGCGGAGGAGTGAACACTGAAGCTTTCTTT,CATSGGVNTEAFF
TRBJ2-3,-,TRBV14,-,TGTGCCAGCAGTAGTACCACAGATACGCAGTATTTT,CASSSTTDTQYF
TRBJ2-1,-,TRBV9,-,TGTGCCAGCAGCGTAGCCAGGGACAATGAGCAGTTCTTC,CASSVARDNEQFF
TRBJ2-5,TRBD1,TRBV13,-,TGTGCCAGCAGCATCCGGGACAGCCAAGAGACCCAGTACTTC,CASSIRDSQETQYF
TRBJ2-3,-,TRBV4-1,-,TGCGCCAGCAGCCGCCCAGGGTGGGGCACAGATACGCAGTATTTT,CASSRPGWGTDTQYF
TRBJ1-1,-,TRBV27,-,TGTGCCAGCGGCCTAGGCGACACTGAAGCTTTCTTT,CASGLGDTEAFF
TRBJ1-5,-,TRBV27,few,TGTGCCAGCAGTCTCAGCAATCAGCCCCAGCATTTT,CASSLSNQPQHF
TRBJ2-7,TRBD2,TRBV11-2,-,TGTGCCAGCAGCCCCGGACTAGCGGGAGGTCCGCCGTACGAGCAGTACTTC,CASSPGLAGGPPYEQYF
TRBJ2-1,TRBD2,TRBV5-4,-,TGTGCCAGCAGCTTGGTAACTAGCGGGAGCTCCTACAATGAGCAGTTCTTC,CASSLVTSGSSYNEQFF
TRBJ2-7,-,TRBV7-6,-,TGTGCCAGCAGCTATAGGCTGGGAGGGGGAGAGGGCTACGAGCAGTACTTC,CASSYRLGGGEGYEQYF
TRBJ1-4,-,TRBV5-1,-,TGCGCCAGCAGCCTGGGACACCAAAATGAAAAACTGTTTTTT,CASSLGHQNEKLFF
TRBJ2-7,TRBD2,TRBV29-1,-,TGCAGCGTTGGGGGGGTGGGGGGGTGGTACGAGCAGTACTTC,CSVGGVGGWYEQYF
TRBJ1-5,-,TRBV28,-,TGTGCCAGCAGTTTGCAGATCCGCTTCAATCAGCCCCAGCATTTT,CASSLQIRFNQPQHF
TRBJ1-1,-,TRBV19,once,TGTGCCAGTAGTATCCTGGGGGCCACTCCAAGGGACACTGAAGCTTTCTTT,CASSILGATPRDTEAFF
TRBJ2-2,TRBD2,TRBV15,few,TGTGCCACCAGCAGCGGGGGGGACACCGGGGAGCTGTTTTTT,CATSSGGDTGELFF
TRBJ2-3,TRBD1,TRBV6-5,-,TGTGCCAGCAGTTACGGGGACAGCCTTGGGGATACGCAGTATTTT,CASSYGDSLGDTQYF
TRBJ1-1,-,TRBV7-6,-,TGTGCCAGCAGCTTAGAAGGGGGTGACACTGAAGCTTTCTTT,CASSLEGGDTEAFF
TRBJ2-1,TRBD2,TRBV5-1,-,TGCGCCAGCAGCTCCCCGGCTAGCGGGTTACACAATGAGCAGTTCTTC,CASSSPASGLHNEQFF
TRBJ1-4,-,TRBV25-1,-,TGTGCCAGCAGTGGGAACCAGGATCCAACTAATGAAAAACTGTTTTTT,CASSGNQDPTNEKLFF
TRBJ2-1,-,TRBV19,-,TGTGCCAGTAGTAACCGGTTGAATGAGCAGTTCTTC,CASSNRLNEQFF
TRBJ1-4,TRBD1,TRBV28,-,TGTGCCAGCAGCCATAACAGGGGGCCCACTAATGAAAAACTGTTTTTT,CASSHNRGPTNEKLFF
TRBJ1-6,TRBD1,TRBV5-1,-,TGCGCCAGCTCACGGCGGACAGGACTATATTCACCCCTCCACTTT,CASSRRTGLYSPLHF
TRBJ1-5,TRBD1,TRBV19,-,TGTGCCAGTAAACCGGGACAGGGACCCCAGCCCCAGCATTTT,CASKPGQGPQPQHF
TRBJ2-1,TRBD2,TRBV29-1,-,TGCAGCGTGAGCGGGGGGACCTACAATGAGCAGTTCTTC,CSVSGGTYNEQFF